Shown below are 12 T cell receptor beta chains from a single sample sequenced in a study of cytomegalovirus exposure and HLA in healthy donors. Primers included in the PCR were 60 Vbeta and 13 Jbeta primers. Assay used: immunoSEQ multiplex PCR; TCRdb lists only in-frame clones, some missing. Here the sample spans about 200,000 clones, approximately 78% being singletons. Sequenced: PBMCs. The receptors were sampled from a woman aged 50 to 60 in good health and CMV-seropositive.

J is TRBJ2-3 and V is TRBV9, with 11 bases lining up with TRBD2. Germline V gives CDR1 SGDLS, CDR2 YYNGEE. The CDR3 is 15 residues long. J was trimmed by 3 bases and V by 2 bases; bases with no gene match: 2. CDR3 protein: CASSVIAGGTDTQYF. CDR3 nucleotides: TGTGCCAGCAGCGTTATAGCGGGAGGGACAGATACGCAGTATTTT. Supplemented by reference TRBV9 and TRBJ2-3, the full variable domain reads DSGVTQTPKHLITATGQRVTLRCSPRSGDLSVYWYQQSLDQGLQFLIQYYNGEERAKGNILERFSAQQFPDLHSELNLSSLELGDSALYFCASSVIAGGTDTQYFGPGTRLTVL.

Note on this clone: A junction end diverges from the germline sequence, so it may reflect a read error. The chain combines TRBV7-2 with TRBJ2-3; 8 nucleotides agree with TRBD1. Germline V gene sequence: CDR1 SGHTA, CDR2 FQGNSA. CDR3 length: 14 residues. CDR3 sequence reads: CASSLAGGIDTQYF. DNA for the CDR3: TGTGCCAGCAGCCTAGCAGGGGGCATAGATACGCAGTATTTT. Using reference TRBV7-2 and TRBJ2-3 for the parts outside the CDR3, the full variable domain is GAGVSQSPSNKVTEKGKDVELRCDPISGHTALYWYRQSLGQGLEFLIYFQGNSAPDKSGLPSDRFSAERTGGSVSTLTIQRTQQEDSAVYLCASSLAGGIDTQYFGPGTRLTVL.

This chain uses TRBV4-2 with TRBJ2-1; 14 nucleotides match TRBD2. The trim removed 5 bases at V and 9 bases at J, leaving 9 bases unmatched. Germline lookup yields CDR1 LGHNA and CDR2 YNFKEQ. CDR3 length: 16 amino acids. Written as DNA, the CDR3 is TGTGCCAGCAGCGAAGGGACTAGCGGGAGAGGCGGTGAGCAGTTCTTC. Translated: CASSEGTSGRGGEQFF.

This chain joins TRBV5-1 and TRBJ2-2, with 9 positions matching TRBD2. V lost 1 base and J lost 3; bases outside the gene matches: 4. The CDR3 contains 16 residues. CDR1 and CDR2 from the germline V gene are SGHRS and YFSETQ. CDR3 DNA: TGCGCCAGCAGCTTGCTAGCGGGGATTGACACCGGGGAGCTGTTTTTT. This gives the protein CASSLLAGIDTGELFF.

This clone was detected only a few times. The sample contains more than one DNA sequence encoding this CDR3. The rearrangement joins TRBV27 to TRBJ2-5; tentative D call: TRBD2 (5 bases). Germline CDR1 MNHEY, CDR2 SMNVEV (reference sequence). The CDR3 length is 14 residues. The V end lost 3 bases, the J end lost 5 bases, and 13 bases lay between the germline ends. CDR3 sequence reads: CASSLTGGGETQYF. CDR3 DNA sequence: TGTGCCAGCAGTTTGACGGGCGGCGGGGAGACCCAGTACTTC.

The gene calls are TRBV6-5 and TRBJ2-1; 9 nucleotides agree with TRBD2. The trim removed 5 bases at V and 2 bases at J, leaving 4 bases unmatched. Germline CDR1 and CDR2: MNHEY and SVGAGI. The CDR3 extends over 15 amino acids. CDR3 nucleotides: TGTGCCAGCAGTCGTAGCGGGGGCCCCTACAATGAGCAGTTCTTC. It encodes CASSRSGGPYNEQFF.

This clone was seen a single time. CDR3 nucleotides: TGTGCCAGCAGTTTGCGCAGGGCGAACACTGAAGCTTTCTTT. Protein: CASSLRRANTEAFF. The chain carries TRBV28 and TRBJ1-1, with TRBD1 as a possible D gene (5 bases). Germline loops: CDR1 MDHEN, CDR2 SYDVKM. The CDR3 length is 14 residues. V was trimmed by 3 bases and J by 1 base, leaving 9 bases between them.

V and J are TRBV21-1 and TRBJ1-5; the table's D call, TRBD1, has no DNA check behind it. TRBV21-1 is a pseudogene segment. The CDR3 sequence is 16 residues long. The DNA for the CDR3 is TGTGCCAGCACCCAAAGGACAAGGAGTAGTAATCAGCCCCAGCATTTT. Protein sequence: CASTQRTRSSNQPQHF.

The chain combines TRBV5-1 with TRBJ2-5; D uncertain. Between the trimmed V and J ends, which lost 5 bases and 2 bases, there was a span of 4 bases. Per the germline V gene, CDR1 is SGHRS and CDR2 is YFSETQ. This CDR3 has 11 amino acids. In DNA form, the CDR3 reads TGCGCCAGCAGTCGTCAAGAGACCCAGTACTTC. This encodes CASSRQETQYF.

The chain employs TRBV28 and TRBJ2-7; D gene uncertain. The CDR3 has 11 residues. Trimming cost V 6 bases and J 7 bases, with 10 bases left between them. Germline loops: CDR1 MDHEN, CDR2 SYDVKM. The DNA for the CDR3 is TGTGCCAGCAGATCCTCCTTGGAGCAGTACTTC. The encoded protein is CASRSSLEQYF. The full variable domain, in which reference TRBV28 and TRBJ2-7 provide the parts outside the CDR3, is DVKVTQSSRYLVKRTGEKVFLECVQDMDHENMFWYRQDPGLGLRLIYFSYDVKMKEKGDIPEGYSVSREKKERFSLILESASTNQTSMYLCASRSSLEQYFGPGTRLTVT.

The gene calls are TRBV7-2 and TRBJ1-1; D is uncertain. This CDR3 is 15 amino acids long. Trimming removed 1 base from V and 3 bases from J, with 12 bases in between. CDR1 SGHTA and CDR2 FQGNSA come from the germline V gene. CDR3 in amino acids: CASSLVVRSDTEAFF. CDR3 bases: TGTGCCAGCAGCTTAGTGGTCAGAAGCGACACTGAAGCTTTCTTT. The full variable domain, rest sourced from reference TRBV7-2 and TRBJ1-1, is GAGVSQSPSNKVTEKGKDVELRCDPISGHTALYWYRQSLGQGLEFLIYFQGNSAPDKSGLPSDRFSAERTGGSVSTLTIQRTQQEDSAVYLCASSLVVRSDTEAFFGQGTRLTVV.

The chain couples TRBV6-1 to TRBJ1-1; D gene ambiguous. Germline V gene lookup returns CDR1 MNHNS and CDR2 SASEGT. The CDR3 is 10 residues long. Between the trimmed V and J ends, which lost 8 bases and 5 bases, there was a span of 6 bases. In DNA, the CDR3 is TGTGCCAGCGGGCGAACTGAAGCTTTCTTT. Translation: CASGRTEAFF.